These 19 T cell receptor beta chains share one sample of origin, sequenced in a study of CD8+ T cells in alopecia areata (dated by TCRdb to between 2018 and 2020). The sample's time point label, decoded: baseline before oral tofacitinib. The method behind the library was the immunoSEQ multiplex PCR assay. To provide template for TCR sequencing, every sample had RNA extracted and reverse transcribed into cDNA. TCRdb holds this immuneACCESS table with in-frame rearrangements only. Some clones are missing; in checked studies, unresolved V genes explain under half, and the rest has no known cause. The sample table holds roughly 250,000 clones, of which 67% were seen once. The ten most abundant clones make up around 1.2% of the sample. The source was CD4+ T cells sorted from blood, collected at week 0. The receptors come from a human donor with alopecia areata.

The chain has TRBV25-1 and TRBJ1-4; the D is unclear. CDR1 is MGHDK and CDR2 is SYGVNS in the germline V gene. V was clipped by 0 bases and J by 5 bases, with 13 bases between them. The CDR3 covers 16 residues. The CDR3: CASSEYPVGGNEKLFF. The CDR3, as DNA: TGTGCCAGCAGTGAATATCCCGTCGGAGGGAATGAAAAACTGTTTTTT.

In its sample, this clone was seen once. CDR3 residues: CASSERGLGNQPQHF. In DNA, the CDR3 is TGTGCCAGCAGTGAACGGGGGCTGGGGAATCAGCCCCAGCATTTT. The chain couples TRBV2 to TRBJ1-5, with D possibly being TRBD1 (6 bases). Trimming took 2 bases from V and 4 from J, leaving 12 bases between them. The CDR3 extends over 15 amino acids. Germline V gives CDR1 SNHLY, CDR2 FYNNEI.

The chain has TRBV4-3 and TRBJ1-4, with D unclear. V lost 0 bases and J 8 bases, leaving 19 bases between the germline ends. The CDR3 contains 17 residues. CDR1 LGHNA and CDR2 YSLEER come from the germline V gene. The CDR3 spells CASSQEGILARGEKLFF. The CDR3 DNA reads TGCGCCAGCAGCCAAGAGGGGATCTTGGCCAGAGGCGAAAAACTGTTTTTT.

This chain joins TRBV4-1 and TRBJ1-2; D is unclear. Germline CDR1 is MGHRA and CDR2 is YSYEKL. V was cut by 1 base and J by 5 bases, with 14 bases left in between. The CDR3 runs 15 residues. CDR3 sequence (DNA): TGCGCCAGCAGCCAAGGAGAGGGCAGGCCATATGGCTACACCTTC. As protein: CASSQGEGRPYGYTF.

This rearrangement joins TRBV9 to TRBJ2-3; D not resolved. Trimming cost V 0 bases and J 10 bases, with 9 bases left between them. The V gene's germline CDR1 is SGDLS and CDR2 YYNGEE. The CDR3 consists of 12 residues. CDR3: CASSVAKYPQYF. CDR3 in DNA: TGTGCCAGCAGCGTAGCAAAGTACCCGCAGTATTTT. Full variable domain (outside the CDR3, taken from reference TRBV9 and TRBJ2-3): DSGVTQTPKHLITATGQRVTLRCSPRSGDLSVYWYQQSLDQGLQFLIQYYNGEERAKGNILERFSAQQFPDLHSELNLSSLELGDSALYFCASSVAKYPQYFGPGTRLTVL.

This clone was seen once. The chain couples TRBV5-1 to TRBJ2-7; D might be TRBD1 (5 bases). Germline V gives CDR1 SGHRS, CDR2 YFSETQ. The CDR3 spans 16 residues. Trimming removed 0 bases at V and 3 bases at J, with 16 bases between. CDR3 region: CASSLGPTGFDYEQYF. For the CDR3, the DNA is TGCGCCAGCAGCTTGGGCCCTACAGGATTTGACTACGAGCAGTACTTC.

This clone was observed once. The chain combines TRBV30 with TRBJ1-3; D gene ambiguous. The V and J ends lost 1 base and 3 bases respectively, with 7 bases between them. This CDR3 has 13 amino acids. In germline, CDR1 is GTSNPN, CDR2 SVGIG (reference sequence). The CDR3 region is CAWSGGIGNTIYF. Here the CDR3 DNA reads TGTGCCTGGAGTGGAGGGATTGGAAACACCATATATTTT.

The J gene is TRBJ2-5, the V gene TRBV2; the D gene is possibly TRBD2 (7 bases). Trimming removed 6 bases from V and 1 base from J, with 12 bases in between. The CDR3 loop spans 14 amino acids. CDR1 and CDR2 from the germline V gene are SNHLY and FYNNEI. CDR3 in amino acids: CASRDGGRQETQYF. For the CDR3, the DNA is TGTGCCAGCAGGGACGGGGGGCGCCAAGAGACCCAGTACTTC.

This chain joins TRBV19 and TRBJ2-5; D is uncertain. From germline, CDR1 is LNHDA and CDR2 SQIVND (reference sequence). CDR3 size: 14 residues. The V end lost 9 bases, the J end lost 3 bases, and 17 bases lay between the germline ends. Here the CDR3 reads CASSPRLKKETQYF. CDR3 DNA: TGTGCCAGCTCACCCCGGTTGAAAAAAGAGACCCAGTACTTC.

This chain uses TRBV9 with TRBJ2-3; a weak D match, TRBD1 (6 bases). This CDR3 is 14 amino acids long. Trimming left V 3 bases short and J 10 bases short, with 18 bases between. Germline CDR1 reads SGDLS; CDR2 reads YYNGEE. CDR3 nucleotides: TGTGCCAGCAGCGCCACCGGGACATCTCATCCGCAGTATTTT. It is translated as CASSATGTSHPQYF.

This chain joins TRBV13 and TRBJ2-4, with 9 bases fitting TRBD1. The J segment lost 2 bases and the V segment lost 0 bases, leaving 2 bases of the junction unmatched. Germline loops: CDR1 PRHDT, CDR2 FYEKMQ (reference sequence). The CDR3 consists of 16 residues. The CDR3 nucleotides read TGTGCCAGCAGCTTAGGGACAGGGGGATCCAAAAACATTCAGTACTTC. It is translated as CASSLGTGGSKNIQYF.

The genes are TRBV29-1 and TRBJ2-2; D is possibly TRBD2 (6 bases). This CDR3 has 16 amino acids. Germline V gives CDR1 SQVTM, CDR2 ANQGSEA. V was pared by 0 bases and J by 5 bases, with 16 bases between. In nucleotides, the CDR3 is TGCAGCGTTGAAGATCGGACTACCGTTACGACCGGGGAGCTGTTTTTT. Translation: CSVEDRTTVTTGELFF.

The CDR3 sequence is CASSRRGKVEQYF. CDR3 in DNA: TGTGCCAGCAGCCGAAGGGGGAAAGTTGAGCAGTACTTC. The chain uses TRBV7-9 and TRBJ2-7, with D possibly being TRBD1 (6 bases). V lost 5 bases, J lost 7 bases, and 15 bases lay in between. CDR1 SEHNR and CDR2 FQNEAQ come from the germline V gene (reference sequence). The CDR3 consists of 13 residues.

The chain combines TRBV4-2 with TRBJ2-5; 10 nucleotides agree with TRBD2. Unmatched junction bases numbered 0, after V lost 3 bases and J lost 5 bases. The CDR3 loop spans 13 amino acids. Looked up from germline, CDR1 is LGHNA and CDR2 is YNFKEQ. CDR3 loop: CASSQTSGETQYF. The CDR3 nucleotides are TGTGCCAGCAGCCAGACTAGCGGGGAGACCCAGTACTTC.

The chain recombines TRBV5-1 with TRBJ1-4; TRBD1 matches at 8 bases. Germline V gene lookup returns CDR1 SGHRS and CDR2 YFSETQ. Losses at the gene ends were 4 bases for V and 4 bases for J; bases not matched to a gene: 3. The CDR3 covers 14 residues. DNA of the CDR3: TGCGCCAGCAGCGGACAGGGATATAATGAAAAACTGTTTTTT. Amino acid sequence: CASSGQGYNEKLFF.

Only a few counts were recorded for this clone. The chain carries TRBV10-2 and TRBJ2-7, with 9 bases matching TRBD1. The CDR3 loop spans 14 amino acids. CDR1 and CDR2 from the germline V gene are WSHSY and SAAADI. Losses at the gene ends were 7 bases for V and 3 bases for J; bases not matched to a gene: 7. The CDR3, as DNA: TGCGCCAGCAACTCCGGGACAGGGTTCTACGAGCAGTACTTC. Translating gives CASNSGTGFYEQYF.

The chain couples TRBV29-1 to TRBJ1-6; 7 nucleotides align to TRBD1. V gave up 5 bases and J gave up 9 bases; unmatched junction bases: 7. The CDR3 length is 13 residues. Germline CDR1 and CDR2: SQVTM and ANQGSEA. The CDR3 loop is CSVQQGFGSPLHF. The CDR3 DNA sequence: TGCAGCGTTCAACAGGGGTTTGGTTCACCCCTCCACTTT.

This clone was counted between two and nine times. J is TRBJ2-3 and V is TRBV23-1; TRBD1 might be the D (5 bases). TRBV23-1 counts as an open reading frame of uncertain function. Trimming pared 0 bases from V and 1 base from J, leaving 11 bases between. This CDR3 has 16 amino acids. The CDR3 here is CASSQSKGLRTDTQYF. The CDR3 nucleotides read TGCGCCAGCAGTCAATCGAAGGGGTTGCGCACAGATACGCAGTATTTT.

The chain recombines TRBV2 with TRBJ2-6; 8 bases fit TRBD2. The CDR3 consists of 16 residues. Germline V gives CDR1 SNHLY, CDR2 FYNNEI. The V gene end was trimmed by 7 bases and the J gene end by 1 base; junction bases not matched to a gene: 6. The CDR3 region is CASTGGESSGANVLTF. CDR3 nucleotides: TGTGCCAGCACGGGAGGGGAATCATCTGGGGCCAACGTCCTGACTTTC.